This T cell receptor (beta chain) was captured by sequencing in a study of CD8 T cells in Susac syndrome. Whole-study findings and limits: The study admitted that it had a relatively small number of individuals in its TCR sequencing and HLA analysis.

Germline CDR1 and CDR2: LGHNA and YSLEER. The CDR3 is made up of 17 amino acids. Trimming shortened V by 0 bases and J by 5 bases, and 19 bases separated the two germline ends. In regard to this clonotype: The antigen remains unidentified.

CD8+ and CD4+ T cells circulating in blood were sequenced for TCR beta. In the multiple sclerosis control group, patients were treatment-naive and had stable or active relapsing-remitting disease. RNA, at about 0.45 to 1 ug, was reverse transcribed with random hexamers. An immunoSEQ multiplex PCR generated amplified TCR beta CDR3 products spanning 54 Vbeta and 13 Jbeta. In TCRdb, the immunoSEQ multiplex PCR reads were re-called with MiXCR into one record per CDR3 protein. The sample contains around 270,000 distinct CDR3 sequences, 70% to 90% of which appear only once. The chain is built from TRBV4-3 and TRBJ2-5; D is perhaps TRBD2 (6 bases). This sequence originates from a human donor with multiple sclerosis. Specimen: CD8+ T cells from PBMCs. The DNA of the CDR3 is TGCGCCAGCAGCCAAGAGTCTTCCCGAACGGCGGGGGAGACCCAGTACTTC. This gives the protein CASSQESSRTAGETQYF.